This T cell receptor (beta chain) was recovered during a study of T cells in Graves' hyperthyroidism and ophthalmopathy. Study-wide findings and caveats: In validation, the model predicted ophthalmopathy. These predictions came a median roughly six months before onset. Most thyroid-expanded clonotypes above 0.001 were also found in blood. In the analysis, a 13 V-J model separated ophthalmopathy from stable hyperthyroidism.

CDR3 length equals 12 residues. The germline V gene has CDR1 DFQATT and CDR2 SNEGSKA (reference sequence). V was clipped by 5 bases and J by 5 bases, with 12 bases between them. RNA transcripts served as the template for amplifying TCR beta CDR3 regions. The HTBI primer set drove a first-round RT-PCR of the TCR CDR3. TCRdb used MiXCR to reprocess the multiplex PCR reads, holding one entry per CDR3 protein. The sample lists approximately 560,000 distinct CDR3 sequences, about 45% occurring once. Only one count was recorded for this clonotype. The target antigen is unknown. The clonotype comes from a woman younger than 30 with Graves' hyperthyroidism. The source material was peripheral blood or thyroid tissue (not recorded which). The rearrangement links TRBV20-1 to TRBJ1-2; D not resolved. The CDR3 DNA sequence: TGCAGTGCTTTTCTTCCCCCGTATGGCTACACCTTC. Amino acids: CSAFLPPYGYTF.